The rows below give T cell receptor beta chains drawn from one sample of a study of patients and donors after allogeneic stem cell transplantation. One entry per CDR3 protein, called by TCRdb with MiXCR from the RT-PCR reads. The table records approximately 430,000 distinct CDR3 sequences, 16% of them present only once. The source material was blood, either unsorted or a sorted T cell fraction (not recorded which). The receptors shown here come from a human donor who was either an allogeneic HSCT recipient or a stem cell or donor lymphocyte infusion donor (not recorded which). It is not recorded whose cells these are; they may come from a transplant donor. Each CDR3 is given with its conserved first and last residue. The D gene is left open where the match is weak. Size tells how often a clone was seen (once, few, many) or the class of an expanded clone, and some rows leave it out.

cdr3_aa	cdr3_nt	d_call	clone_size	v_call	j_call	cdr3_length
CASSYRTTSGGQKGETQYF	TGTGCCAGCAGTTACCGGACGACTAGCGGGGGCCAAAAAGGAGAGACCCAGTACTTC	TRBD2	few	TRBV6-5	TRBJ2-5	19
CASTPDRGGNTIYF	TGTGCCAGCACCCCGGACAGGGGTGGAAACACCATATATTTT	TRBD1	few	TRBV6-1	TRBJ1-3	14
CASSLRETSSYEQYF	TGTGCCAGCAGCCTCAGGGAGACATCCTCCTACGAGCAGTACTTC	-	-	TRBV7-2	TRBJ2-7	15
CASSLEGRDQPQHF	TGCGCCAGCAGCTTGGAGGGCCGGGATCAGCCCCAGCATTTT	-	few	TRBV5-1	TRBJ1-5	14
CASSSRREQYF	TGTGCCAGCAGCTCTAGGCGCGAGCAGTACTTC	-	many	TRBV7-9	TRBJ2-7	11
CASSPSYSTDTQYF	TGCGCCAGCAGCCCCTCTTATAGCACAGATACGCAGTATTTT	-	-	TRBV5-1	TRBJ2-3	14
CASSQEGEGSGANVLTF	TGTGCCAGCAGCCAAGAAGGCGAGGGCTCTGGGGCCAACGTCCTGACTTTC	-	-	TRBV3-1	TRBJ2-6	17
CASSQSSWRERAYNEQFF	TGTGCCAGCAGCCAGTCTAGCTGGCGGGAGAGGGCCTACAATGAGCAGTTCTTC	TRBD2	few	TRBV4-2	TRBJ2-1	18
CASSVTGNTEAFF	TGTGCCAGCAGTGTGACAGGGAACACTGAAGCTTTCTTT	-	-	TRBV12-3/TRBV12-4	TRBJ1-1	13
CASSADPTVNEQFF	TGTGCCAGCAGCGCAGACCCCACTGTCAATGAGCAGTTCTTC	-	once	TRBV9	TRBJ2-1	14
CASSQDTVALSYEQYF	TGTGCCAGCAGCCAAGATACGGTCGCCCTGTCCTACGAGCAGTACTTC	-	-	TRBV3-1	TRBJ2-7	16
CASSLRTGVFLHF	TGTGCCAGCAGTCTCCGGACAGGGGTATTCCTCCACTTT	TRBD1	few	TRBV6-1	TRBJ1-6	13
CASSLQGRSGNTIYF	TGCGCCAGCAGCCTACAGGGAAGAAGTGGAAACACCATATATTTT	-	-	TRBV5-1	TRBJ1-3	15
CASSKRQGNNEQYF	TGCGCCAGCAGCAAACGACAGGGGAACAACGAGCAGTACTTC	TRBD1	-	TRBV4-1	TRBJ2-7	14
CASRDMDRNQPQHF	TGTGCCAGCAGGGACATGGACAGAAATCAGCCCCAGCATTTT	-	few	TRBV12-3/TRBV12-4	TRBJ1-5	14
CASSQDRWDASYEQYF	TGCGCCAGCAGCCAAGATAGGTGGGATGCATCCTACGAGCAGTACTTC	-	few	TRBV4-1	TRBJ2-7	16
CASSYSGLQTKETQYF	TGTGCCAGCAGTTACTCGGGCCTGCAGACAAAAGAGACCCAGTACTTC	-	-	TRBV6-2/TRBV6-3	TRBJ2-5	16
CASSALAEQFF	TGTGCCAGCAGCGCACTAGCTGAGCAGTTCTTC	-	few	TRBV5-4	TRBJ2-1	11
CASSLRWGTGQETQYF	TGTGCCAGCAGTTTGAGGTGGGGAACGGGTCAAGAGACCCAGTACTTC	-	few	TRBV12-3/TRBV12-4	TRBJ2-5	16
CASSPGTSGENEQFF	TGCGCCAGCAGCCCTGGGACTAGCGGAGAAAATGAGCAGTTCTTC	TRBD2	-	TRBV4-1	TRBJ2-1	15
CASSRRATQENTEAFF	TGTGCCAGTAGTAGACGGGCCACACAGGAGAACACTGAAGCTTTCTTT	-	-	TRBV19	TRBJ1-1	16
CASSVGQGLYEQYF	TGTGCCAGCAGCGTTGGACAGGGGCTCTACGAGCAGTACTTC	TRBD1	few	TRBV28	TRBJ2-7	14
CASSSSGLAGVPGELFF	TGTGCCAGCAGTTCTTCCGGACTAGCGGGAGTGCCCGGGGAGCTGTTTTTT	TRBD2	few	TRBV27	TRBJ2-2	17
CSAPSGGRGANVLTF	TGCAGTGCCCCTTCTGGGGGGCGTGGGGCCAACGTCCTGACTTTC	-	few	TRBV20-1	TRBJ2-6	15
CASSFPGQGSGANVLTF	TGTGCCAGCAGCTTCCCGGGACAGGGATCTGGGGCCAACGTCCTGACTTTC	TRBD1	-	TRBV11-2	TRBJ2-6	17
CASSQQLPGTSGTDTQYF	TGTGCCAGCAGCCAACAACTCCCCGGGACTAGCGGGACAGATACGCAGTATTTT	TRBD2	few	TRBV3-1	TRBJ2-3	18
CASGRDDGGSETQYF	TGTGCCAGTGGGAGGGACGACGGAGGGTCAGAGACCCAGTACTTC	TRBD2	-	TRBV19	TRBJ2-5	15
CASTPKGFGTGRFGYTF	TGTGCCAGCACCCCCAAGGGTTTTGGGACAGGGAGGTTTGGCTACACCTTC	TRBD1	few	TRBV7-3	TRBJ1-2	17
CASSRRGGEAGTEAFF	TGTGCCAGCAGCCGCCGGGGAGGGGAGGCTGGCACTGAAGCTTTCTTT	-	-	TRBV9	TRBJ1-1	16
CASSQDPLGGELFF	TGCGCCAGCAGCCAGGACCCCCTAGGAGGGGAGCTGTTTTTT	-	few	TRBV5-1	TRBJ2-2	14
CASSQVAAGSYNEQFF	TGCGCCAGCAGCCAAGTGGCAGCGGGAAGCTACAATGAGCAGTTCTTC	TRBD2	-	TRBV4-1	TRBJ2-1	16
CASSHGGQPQHF	TGTGCCAGCAGTCACGGGGGTCAGCCCCAGCATTTT	-	many	TRBV12-3/TRBV12-4	TRBJ1-5	12
CASSLGRKSTDTQYF	TGTGCCAGCAGCTTAGGCAGGAAAAGCACAGATACGCAGTATTTT	-	-	TRBV7-9	TRBJ2-3	15
CASTGSGRAEPTDTQYF	TGCGCCAGCACGGGTAGCGGGAGGGCCGAGCCCACAGATACGCAGTATTTT	TRBD2	-	TRBV10-2	TRBJ2-3	17
CASSVDRGHTEAFF	TGCGCCAGCAGCGTGGACAGGGGACACACTGAAGCTTTCTTT	TRBD1	-	TRBV5-1	TRBJ1-1	14
CASSLRPGELAFF	TGTGCCAGCAGCTTACGGCCAGGAGAACTGGCTTTCTTT	-	once	TRBV5-4	TRBJ1-1	13